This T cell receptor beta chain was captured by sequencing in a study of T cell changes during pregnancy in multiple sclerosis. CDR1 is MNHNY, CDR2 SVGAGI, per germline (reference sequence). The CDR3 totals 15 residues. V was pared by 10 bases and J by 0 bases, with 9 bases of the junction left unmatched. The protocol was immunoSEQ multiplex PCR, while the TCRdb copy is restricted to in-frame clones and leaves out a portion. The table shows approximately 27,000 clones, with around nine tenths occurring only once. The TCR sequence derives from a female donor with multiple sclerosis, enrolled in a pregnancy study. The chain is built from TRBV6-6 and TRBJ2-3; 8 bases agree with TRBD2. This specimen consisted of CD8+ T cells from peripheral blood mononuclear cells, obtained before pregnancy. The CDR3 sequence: CAIEGRGASTDTQYF. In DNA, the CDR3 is TGTGCCATCGAGGGGCGGGGGGCCAGCACAGATACGCAGTATTTT.